Below are 8 T cell receptor beta chains sequenced from a single sample in a study of T cell repertoires in cytomegalovirus infection. TCRdb redid the calling of the reads with MiXCR, one entry per CDR3 protein. The data show approximately 400,000 distinct CDR3 sequences, with 25% to 40% seen just once and around 13% held by the top ten. Sequencing input: PBMCs. These receptors came from a human donor in good health (CMV status not recorded). Some clones in this sample may be carry-over from other donors' samples.

Points on this clonotype: This is likely a read error, given that the CDR3 carries no conserved phenylalanine or tryptophan at its end. The J gene is TRBJ2-1, the V gene TRBV12-3 or TRBV12-4, with a tentative D call TRBD1 (5 bases). The V end was cut by 9 bases, the J end by 1 base, with 22 bases between. The length of the CDR3 is 17 residues. CDR3: CASLFQEGAFSYNEQFL. CDR3 DNA: TGTGCCAGTCTATTCCAGGAAGGGGCATTTTCCTACAATGAGCAGTTCTTA.

The J gene is TRBJ1-4, the V gene TRBV29-1; tentatively, D is TRBD1 (6 bases). With 4 bases removed from V and 4 bases from J, the gap between germline ends came to 16 bases. Germline V gene data show CDR1 as SQVTM and CDR2 as ANQGSEA. The CDR3 totals 15 residues. CDR3 protein: CSVGEMTGRNEKLFF. In DNA form, the CDR3 reads TGCAGCGTTGGGGAGATGACAGGTCGTAATGAAAAACTGTTTTTT. Full variable domain (remainder filled in from reference TRBV29-1 and TRBJ1-4): SAVISQKPSRDICQRGTSLTIQCQVDSQVTMMFWYRQQPGQSLTLIATANQGSEATYESGFVIDKFPISRPNLTFSTLTVSNMSPEDSSIYLCSVGEMTGRNEKLFFGSGTQLSVL.

As for this clonotype: Because it lacks the conserved phenylalanine or tryptophan at the end, this CDR3 is likely a read error. The limits of the CDR3 on the DNA are not certain, so only TCRdb's listed CDR3 is given. The chain couples TRBV7-8 to TRBJ2-5; the table's D call, TRBD2, has no DNA check behind it. The CDR3 spans 14 residues, counting both ends. The germline V gene encodes CDR1 SGHVS and CDR2 FQNEAQ. The CDR3 reads CASSLAKHRDSPDL.

The chain combines TRBV11-2 with TRBJ2-7; D perhaps matches TRBD2 (5 bases). The CDR3 consists of 13 residues. V shed 5 bases and J shed 3 bases, with 11 bases lying between them. Germline V lookup: CDR1 SGHAT, CDR2 FQNNGV. The CDR3 DNA reads TGTGCCAGCAGCGACGGACTTCACTACGAGCAGTACTTC. Translation: CASSDGLHYEQYF.

This clonotype was counted a few times. V gene TRBV20-1 combines with J gene TRBJ1-4; 7 bases match TRBD1. The CDR3 loop spans 12 amino acids. The germline V gene encodes CDR1 DFQATT and CDR2 SNEGSKA (reference sequence). CDR3 in amino acids: CSPGGTNEKLFF. CDR3 coding DNA: TGCAGCCCAGGGGGAACTAATGAAAAACTGTTTTTT.

V gene TRBV2 combines with J gene TRBJ1-6; D is uncertain. Germline V lookup: CDR1 SNHLY, CDR2 FYNNEI. The CDR3 contains 16 residues. V dropped 4 bases and J dropped 5 bases, with 15 bases sitting between them. Here the CDR3 reads CASSGRFPQNNSPLHF. CDR3 nucleotides: TGTGCCAGCAGTGGAAGGTTTCCTCAAAATAATTCACCCCTCCACTTT.

The rearrangement links TRBV15 to TRBJ2-4; D may correspond to TRBD1 or TRBD2 (7 bases each). CDR1 LNHNV and CDR2 YYDKDF come from the germline V gene (reference sequence). The V end was cut by 9 bases, the J end by 7 bases, with 22 bases between. The CDR3 has 15 amino acids. The CDR3 spells CATREGSGGVNIQYF. The CDR3 nucleotides read TGTGCCACACGAGAGGGGTCAGGGGGGGTGAACATTCAGTACTTC.

This clonotype was seen just once. The chain is built from TRBV6-2 or TRBV6-3 and TRBJ2-2, with D hard to call. The CDR3 extends over 13 amino acids. The V end was cut by 7 bases, the J end by 6 bases, with 12 bases between. CDR1 and CDR2 from the germline V gene are MNHEY and SVGEGT. The CDR3, as DNA: TGTGCCAGCATTGTTGATTGGCCCGGGGAGCTGTTTTTT. Translated, it gives CASIVDWPGELFF.